The 14 T cell receptor beta chains below all came from one sample that was sequenced in a study of CD8 T cells in ankylosing spondylitis. TCRdb called the 5' RACE reads again in MiXCR, with one record for every CDR3 protein. The table records tens of thousands of distinct CDR3 sequences, about 6% of them present only once. Sequenced sample: blood, either unsorted or a sorted T cell fraction (not recorded which). These receptors all come from a male donor with ankylosing spondylitis or in good health (not recorded which).

Ten or more counts support this clonotype. This chain connects TRBV11-2 to TRBJ2-2, with 11 bases lining up with TRBD1. The V segment lost 5 bases and the J segment 5 bases; nucleotides outside the gene matches: 7. The germline gives CDR1 SGHAT, CDR2 FQNNGV. CDR3 length: 16 amino acids. The CDR3 DNA reads as TGTGCCAGCAGCCCCAGGACAGGGGGCGAAACCGGGGAGCTGTTTTTT. Its protein product is CASSPRTGGETGELFF.

This clonotype was seen ten or more times. CDR3: CASSSPGTVNTEAFF. The DNA for the CDR3 is TGTGCCAGCAGTTCACCCGGGACAGTGAACACTGAAGCTTTCTTT. This chain uses TRBV6-5 with TRBJ1-1; the match to TRBD1 covers 7 bases. The CDR3 is 15 amino acids. Trimming cost V 4 bases and J 0 bases; bases outside gene matches: 5. Germline CDR1 and CDR2: MNHEY and SVGAGI.

The rearrangement joins TRBV24-1 to TRBJ1-1; D is possibly TRBD1 (6 bases). CDR3 length: 13 amino acids. The germline CDR1 and CDR2 sequences are KGHDR and SFDVKD. Trimming took off 7 bases at V and 7 bases at J, with 15 bases between the two ends. As DNA, the CDR3 is TGTGCCACCAGCCCAGGCCAGGGGAATGAAGCTTTCTTT. This translates into CATSPGQGNEAFF.

This clonotype was observed at least ten times. The chain combines TRBV29-1 with TRBJ2-1; 7 bases map to TRBD2. J lost 3 bases, V lost 4 bases, and 3 bases had no gene match. The CDR3 length is 13 residues. Germline-derived CDR1 and CDR2 are SQVTM and ANQGSEA. The CDR3 DNA is TGCAGCGTTGGAGGGGAGGGCTACAATGAGCAGTTCTTC. Protein: CSVGGEGYNEQFF.

This clonotype was detected many times. The chain couples TRBV7-3 to TRBJ2-1; TRBD2 agrees at 10 bases. The germline gives CDR1 SGHTA, CDR2 FQGTGA. Trimming took 5 bases from V and 4 from J; bases not matched to a gene: 5. CDR3 size: 15 residues. For the CDR3, the DNA is TGTGCCAGCAGCCCGACTAGCGGGTCGTACAATGAGCAGTTCTTC. This codes for CASSPTSGSYNEQFF. The whole variable domain, filled in from reference TRBV7-3 and TRBJ2-1, reads GAGVSQTPSNKVTEKGKYVELRCDPISGHTALYWYRQSLGQGPEFLIYFQGTGAADDSGLPNDRFFAVRPEGSVSTLKIQRTERGDSAVYLCASSPTSGSYNEQFFGPGTRLTVL.

This clonotype was found many times. The V call is TRBV7-2, the J call TRBJ1-2; no reliable D call. The CDR3 is made up of 14 amino acids. Deletions cut 4 bases from V and 8 bases from J, with 17 bases between. Germline CDR1 SGHTA, CDR2 FQGNSA. Here the CDR3 reads CASSSLLRTNGYTF. CDR3 sequence (DNA): TGTGCCAGCAGCTCCCTACTGAGAACAAACGGCTACACCTTC.

In its sample, this clonotype was seen many times. V usage is TRBV4-3 and J usage is TRBJ2-7; maybe TRBD2 (5 bases). The germline V gene encodes CDR1 LGHNA and CDR2 YSLEER. The CDR3 is 13 residues long. Trimming left V 4 bases short and J 4 bases short, with 11 bases between. The CDR3 DNA sequence: TGCGCCAGCAGCCCGCTCGAGGGATACGAGCAGTACTTC. Its protein product is CASSPLEGYEQYF.

There are many counts of this clonotype. The chain is built from TRBV6-5 and TRBJ2-7; D may be TRBD1 (5 bases). V gave up 4 bases and J gave up 5 bases, with 18 bases separating them. The CDR3 has 15 residues. CDR1 and CDR2 from the germline V gene are MNHEY and SVGAGI. CDR3 DNA: TGTGCCAGCAGTTCCCCATCAGGGATCAGGAACGAGCAGTACTTC. This codes for CASSSPSGIRNEQYF.

Many counts were recorded for this clonotype. V and J are TRBV20-1 and TRBJ2-7, with TRBD2 matching over 12 bases. After removal of 5 bases from V and 1 base from J, the junction contained 6 bases not matched to a gene. This CDR3 has 15 residues. CDR1 and CDR2 (germline): DFQATT, SNEGSKA (reference sequence). CDR3: CSAPPTSGRSYEQYF. CDR3 nucleotides: TGCAGTGCTCCTCCGACTAGCGGGAGATCCTACGAGCAGTACTTC.

At least ten counts were recorded for this clonotype. This chain joins TRBV5-1 and TRBJ1-5; TRBD1 is a possible D gene (5 bases). This CDR3 comprises 17 residues. Germline V gives CDR1 SGHRS, CDR2 YFSETQ. V gave up 2 bases and J gave up 0 bases, with 15 bases separating them. This chain's CDR3 is CASSLGTGGYSNQPQHF. The CDR3 DNA is TGCGCCAGCAGCTTAGGTACAGGCGGATATAGCAATCAGCCCCAGCATTTT.

This clonotype was recorded many times. The rearrangement joins TRBV20-1 to TRBJ2-7; 10 nucleotides line up with TRBD2. The CDR3 spans 15 residues. Germline V CDR1 and CDR2: DFQATT, SNEGSKA (reference sequence). V dropped 0 bases and J dropped 5; count of bases not matched to a gene: 7. The CDR3 DNA sequence: TGCAGTGCTAGAGATCCGGGACTAGCGCTCCACGAGCAGTACTTC. Translated, it gives CSARDPGLALHEQYF.

This clonotype was counted many times. The chain has TRBV5-4 and TRBJ2-6; 14 bases are shared with TRBD2. Germline CDR1 is SGHNT and CDR2 is YYREEE (reference sequence). V shed 2 bases and J 1 base; nucleotides not matched to a gene: 5. The CDR3 length is 19 residues. For the CDR3, the DNA is TGTGCCAGCAGCTTCAGGACTAGCGGGGGGTTATCTGGGGCCAACGTCCTGACTTTC. Residues: CASSFRTSGGLSGANVLTF.

This clonotype was seen ten or more times. This rearrangement joins TRBV7-2 to TRBJ1-2; 8 bases agree with TRBD1. V was clipped by 1 base and J by 8 bases; unmatched bases: 12. The CDR3 contains 16 residues. Germline loops: CDR1 SGHTA, CDR2 FQGNSA. The CDR3, as DNA: TGTGCCAGCAGCTTAGATCCGGCAGGGGGCTCGAGAGGCTACACCTTC. Its translation is CASSLDPAGGSRGYTF. The full variable domain, with the rest looked up from reference TRBV7-2 and TRBJ1-2, is GAGVSQSPSNKVTEKGKDVELRCDPISGHTALYWYRQSLGQGLEFLIYFQGNSAPDKSGLPSDRFSAERTGGSVSTLTIQRTQQEDSAVYLCASSLDPAGGSRGYTFGSGTRLTVV.

In this sample, this clonotype turned up many times. The chain uses TRBV7-2 and TRBJ2-3; D gene unclear. CDR1 and CDR2 from the germline V gene are SGHTA and FQGNSA. With 1 base removed from V and 9 bases from J, the gap between germline ends came to 11 bases. CDR3 length: 13 residues. CDR3 residues: CASSLETRVTQYF. The CDR3 DNA sequence: TGTGCCAGCAGCTTAGAGACTCGGGTGACGCAGTATTTT.